The present TCR beta chain was sequenced within a study of regulatory T cells in long-lasting Graves disease. As for the study in general: New Graves' disease cases had less than 3 months of antithyroid drugs.

A few counts support this clonotype. V was cut by 1 base and J by 2 bases, with 12 bases left in between. Germline V CDR1 and CDR2: SGHRS, YFSETQ. The CDR3 has 15 amino acids. Assembly of TCR beta libraries relied on iRepertoire HTBI primers together with Arm-PCR of CDR3 regions. One entry per CDR3 protein, called by TCRdb with MiXCR from the multiplex PCR reads. Here the sample spans approximately 360,000 distinct CDR3 sequences, about 10% being singletons. Stated time point: newly diagnosed GD, antithyroid drugs for less than 3 months. Preparation of the TCR library used RNA extracted from PBMCs. The same data also contributed to another study, on T cells in Graves' hyperthyroidism and ophthalmopathy. As that study records: First-round RT-PCR targeting the TCR CDR3 was performed with the HTBI primer set.

Sequenced here: peripheral blood mononuclear cells (PBMCs), sampled at new diagnosis, from a patient treated with antithyroid drugs. The receptor's source is a woman younger than 30 with Graves disease. V usage is TRBV5-1 and J usage is TRBJ2-5; D possibly corresponds to TRBD1 (5 bases). The CDR3 DNA reads as TGCGCCAGCAGCTTGACGCAGGGCTCTCAAGAGACCCAGTACTTC. Translating gives CASSLTQGSQETQYF.